One sample yielded the 9 T cell receptor beta chains listed below, sequenced in a study of T cell repertoires in cytomegalovirus infection. Each CDR3 protein gets one entry after TCRdb re-called the reads with MiXCR. The sample carries some 320,000 distinct CDR3 sequences, almost 30% recorded once. These receptors' antigens are unknown. The source was cultured PBMCs, collected from culture after CMV antigen stimulation. The receptors were sampled from a human donor in good health (CMV status not recorded). Some clones in this sample may be carry-over from other donors' samples.

This sequence joins TRBV11-2 and TRBJ2-7, with 8 bases matching TRBD2. With V trimmed by 5 bases and J by 3 bases, 6 bases remained unmatched. Germline V CDR1 and CDR2: SGHAT, FQNNGV. The CDR3 has 14 residues. The chain's CDR3 is CASSRGTRHYEQYF. The CDR3 DNA reads as TGTGCCAGCAGCCGAGGGACTAGACACTACGAGCAGTACTTC.

This clonotype was detected ten times or more. This sequence joins TRBV11-2 and TRBJ2-1, with 7 bases aligning to TRBD2. The CDR3 consists of 15 residues. The trim removed 3 bases at V and 10 bases at J, leaving 12 bases unmatched. Germline CDR1 is SGHAT and CDR2 is FQNNGV. This CDR3 is CASSFEAGGRSEQFF. Here the CDR3 DNA reads TGTGCCAGCAGCTTTGAGGCTGGCGGGAGAAGCGAGCAGTTCTTC.

V usage is TRBV6-1 and J usage is TRBJ2-3; D not certain. V lost 0 bases to trimming and J lost 1 base, with 5 bases between them. Germline lookup yields CDR1 MNHNS and CDR2 SASEGT. This CDR3 is 14 amino acids long. The CDR3 nucleotides read TGTGCCAGCAGTGAAGCGGCTGGCACAGATACGCAGTATTTT. It is translated as CASSEAAGTDTQYF.

This clonotype was seen only a few times. The J gene is TRBJ1-5, the V gene TRBV4-1; no definite D call. CDR1 and CDR2 (germline): MGHRA, YSYEKL. The CDR3 extends over 12 amino acids. The ends were cut back, 3 bases at V and 9 bases at J, with 9 bases in the middle. The CDR3 loop is CASSQGPAPQHF. DNA of the CDR3: TGCGCCAGCAGCCAGGGCCCCGCGCCCCAGCATTTT.

This clonotype was counted ten times or more. The chain joins TRBV7-6 to TRBJ1-4, with D unresolved. Germline V gene sequence: CDR1 SGHVS, CDR2 FNYEAQ. CDR3 length: 16 amino acids. V shed 5 bases and J shed 7 bases, with 20 bases lying between them. The CDR3 bases are TGTGCCAGCAGCCCTAGACGCCGAGACTTGGCTGAAAAACTGTTTTTT. Translating gives CASSPRRRDLAEKLFF. Complete variable domain (other parts from reference TRBV7-6 and TRBJ1-4): GAGVSQSPRYKVTKRGQDVALRCDPISGHVSLYWYRQALGQGPEFLTYFNYEAQQDKSGLPNDRFSAERPEGSISTLTIQRTEQRDSAMYRCASSPRRRDLAEKLFFGSGTQLSVL.

In its sample, this clonotype was seen a few times. This sequence joins TRBV7-9 and TRBJ2-7, with no clear D. The CDR3 loop spans 15 amino acids. Germline V CDR1 and CDR2: SEHNR, FQNEAQ (reference sequence). Trimming removed 2 bases from V and 3 bases from J, with 14 bases in between. The CDR3 DNA follows: TGTGCCAGCAGCTTACAAGGGCAGAACCTCTACGAGCAGTACTTC. It is translated as CASSLQGQNLYEQYF. The full variable domain, in which reference TRBV7-9 and TRBJ2-7 provide the parts outside the CDR3, is DTGVSQNPRHKITKRGQNVTFRCDPISEHNRLYWYRQTLGQGPEFLTYFQNEAQLEKSRLLSDRFSAERPKGSFSTLEIQRTEQGDSAMYLCASSLQGQNLYEQYFGPGTRLTVT.

This clonotype was observed a handful of times. The rearrangement links TRBV2 to TRBJ1-2; TRBD1 might be the D (6 bases). This CDR3 region has 14 residues. V gave up 2 bases and J gave up 4 bases, with 11 bases separating them. CDR1 SNHLY and CDR2 FYNNEI come from the germline V gene. The CDR3 spells CASSERGVGYGYTF. The CDR3 bases are TGTGCCAGCAGTGAAAGGGGGGTTGGCTATGGCTACACCTTC.

This clonotype was detected only a few times. V gene TRBV7-2 combines with J gene TRBJ2-5; D might be TRBD2 (5 bases). The CDR3 is 16 amino acids. Trimming took off 0 bases at V and 5 bases at J, with 16 bases between the two ends. In germline, CDR1 is SGHTA, CDR2 FQGNSA. The CDR3: CASSLAPAGGLETQYF. CDR3 DNA sequence: TGTGCCAGCAGCTTAGCACCCGCTGGAGGCCTGGAGACCCAGTACTTC. The full variable domain, its missing parts supplied by reference TRBV7-2 and TRBJ2-5, is GAGVSQSPSNKVTEKGKDVELRCDPISGHTALYWYRQSLGQGLEFLIYFQGNSAPDKSGLPSDRFSAERTGGSVSTLTIQRTQQEDSAVYLCASSLAPAGGLETQYFGPGTRLLVL.

V and J are TRBV11-3 and TRBJ2-1, with 9 bases matching TRBD2. Germline values: CDR1 SGHNT, CDR2 YENEEA. Unmatched junction bases numbered 5, after V lost 4 bases and J lost 4 bases. There are 15 residues in the CDR3. The CDR3 sequence is CASSSSGNSYNEQFF. In DNA form, the CDR3 reads TGTGCCAGCAGCTCTAGCGGGAATAGTTACAATGAGCAGTTCTTC.